Below, 17 T cell receptor beta chains from the same sample are listed, as sequenced in a study of Graves' ophthalmopathy and Graves' hyperthyroidism. For repertoire sequencing, the TCR beta CDR3 regions were amplified from RNA transcripts. Following a first-round RT-PCR that used HTBI primers, a second-round multiplex PCR was carried out. A single record per CDR3 protein comes from TCRdb applying MiXCR to the multiplex PCR reads. The data hold roughly 350,000 distinct CDR3 sequences, with about 17% observed a single time. The sequencing sample was made of peripheral blood. Source of these receptors: an adult woman with stable Graves' hyperthyroidism.

The chain uses TRBV12-3 or TRBV12-4 and TRBJ2-5; TRBD1 matches at 7 bases. With 4 bases clipped from V and 2 bases from J, the junction kept 4 bases outside the gene matches. CDR3 length equals 14 residues. The CDR3 coding sequence is TGTGCCAGCAGTTATGGGACAGAACAAGAGACCCAGTACTTC. Translating gives CASSYGTEQETQYF.

This clonotype was recorded at least ten times. The chain links TRBV7-3 to TRBJ1-1; D gene uncertain. Germline lookup yields CDR1 SGHTA and CDR2 FQGTGA. The CDR3 extends over 13 amino acids. The V and J ends lost 2 bases and 1 base respectively, with 5 bases between them. As DNA, the CDR3 is TGTGCCAGCAGCTTACACCAGAACACTGAAGCTTTCTTT. Residues: CASSLHQNTEAFF. Full variable domain (remainder filled in from reference TRBV7-3 and TRBJ1-1): GAGVSQTPSNKVTEKGKYVELRCDPISGHTALYWYRQSLGQGPEFLIYFQGTGAADDSGLPNDRFFAVRPEGSVSTLKIQRTERGDSAVYLCASSLHQNTEAFFGQGTRLTVV.

Many counts were recorded for this clonotype. The chain has TRBV12-3 or TRBV12-4 and TRBJ1-2, with D perhaps TRBD1 (5 bases). Trimming removed 4 bases at V and 4 bases at J, with 10 bases between. CDR3 length: 13 residues. CDR3 in DNA: TGTGCCAGCAGTTGGGGGGACCGCTATGGCTACACCTTC. This codes for CASSWGDRYGYTF.

CDR3 sequence: CASSLRLGADTQYF. The CDR3 bases are TGTGCCAGCAGCTTAAGACTAGGGGCAGATACGCAGTATTTT. The V call is TRBV7-2, the J call TRBJ2-3, with a weak D call TRBD2 (6 bases). The CDR3 covers 14 residues. V lost 2 bases, J lost 4 bases, and 10 bases lay in between. Per the germline V gene, CDR1 is SGHTA and CDR2 is FQGNSA.

This clonotype turned up a few times. The chain carries TRBV12-3 or TRBV12-4 and TRBJ1-1, with D uncertain. This CDR3 is 13 amino acids long. The V end was cut by 5 bases, the J end by 4 bases, with 11 bases between. The CDR3 nucleotides are TGTGCCAGCAGTCCGTTAGCCGCCACTGAAGCTTTCTTT. It translates to CASSPLAATEAFF.

The rearrangement uses TRBV29-1 and TRBJ1-1, with D hard to call. V lost 5 bases and J 0 bases, leaving 7 bases between the germline ends. The CDR3 runs 12 residues. Per the germline V gene, CDR1 is SQVTM and CDR2 is ANQGSEA. The CDR3 loop is CSVQILNTEAFF. The CDR3, as DNA: TGCAGCGTTCAGATATTGAACACTGAAGCTTTCTTT.

In its sample, this clonotype was seen many times. The DNA for the CDR3 is TGTGCCAGCAGTTCCCGTTACACCGGGGAGCTGTTTTTT. Translated, it gives CASSSRYTGELFF. The J gene is TRBJ2-2, the V gene TRBV12-3 or TRBV12-4; no clear D. Trimming took off 4 bases at V and 3 bases at J, with 6 bases between the two ends. CDR3 length: 13 amino acids.

There are a few counts of this clonotype. This chain joins TRBV20-1 and TRBJ2-7, with 8 bases matching TRBD2. CDR1 DFQATT and CDR2 SNEGSKA come from the germline V gene (reference sequence). The V and J ends lost 6 bases and 0 bases, in that order; junction bases with no gene match: 7. The CDR3 contains 14 residues. The CDR3 nucleotides read TGCAGTGCAAAAGCGGGAGAAAGCTCCTACGAGCAGTACTTC. It encodes CSAKAGESSYEQYF.

At least ten counts were recorded for this clonotype. CDR3 sequence: CATQTGTADTEAFF. The DNA for the CDR3 is TGTGCCACTCAGACCGGGACAGCCGACACTGAAGCTTTCTTT. The rearrangement uses TRBV10-3 and TRBJ1-1; 7 nucleotides line up with TRBD1. The CDR3 loop spans 14 amino acids. The V gene end was trimmed by 10 bases and the J gene end by 3 bases; junction bases not matched to a gene: 11. Germline V CDR1 and CDR2: ENHRY, SYGVKD.

This clonotype was picked up many times. This chain connects TRBV5-1 to TRBJ2-5; D gene uncertain. There are 13 residues in the CDR3. The ends were cut back, 0 bases at V and 2 bases at J, with 5 bases in the middle. The germline CDR1 and CDR2 sequences are SGHRS and YFSETQ. The CDR3 sequence is CASSLEMQETQYF. In nucleotides, the CDR3 is TGCGCCAGCAGCTTGGAAATGCAAGAGACCCAGTACTTC.

This clonotype was detected ten times or more. This chain connects TRBV6-1 to TRBJ2-7, with a weak D call TRBD1 (5 bases). Trimming shortened V by 5 bases and J by 0 bases, and 17 bases separated the two germline ends. Germline V gene sequence: CDR1 MNHNS, CDR2 SASEGT. The CDR3 sequence is 16 residues long. The DNA for the CDR3 is TGTGCCAGCAGTAGCCGACAGCCGCCTTCCTCCTACGAGCAGTACTTC. The encoded protein is CASSSRQPPSSYEQYF.

This clonotype occurred many times. This sequence joins TRBV6-1 and TRBJ2-7, with TRBD1 matching 8 bases. Germline trimming cut 6 bases from V and 3 bases from J; bases unmatched to any gene: 7. The CDR3 is made up of 14 amino acids. The germline V gene has CDR1 MNHNS and CDR2 SASEGT. The CDR3 DNA reads TGTGCCAGCAGCTTGACAGGGGTCCTCTACGAGCAGTACTTC. Translating gives CASSLTGVLYEQYF.

This clonotype was seen a few times. One end of the junction varies from germline; a read error may be responsible. This chain connects TRBV4-3 to TRBJ1-1; 7 bases line up with TRBD1. The CDR3 extends over 14 amino acids. In germline, CDR1 is LGHNA, CDR2 YSLEER. The DNA of the CDR3 is TGCGCCAGCAGCCAAGATCGGGGGGAGGGGGCGCAGGCCTTT. Translation: CASSQDRGEGAQAF.

This clonotype came up many times. The rearrangement joins TRBV29-1 to TRBJ2-7; 10 bases map to TRBD1. Trimming took 6 bases from V and 4 from J; bases not matched to a gene: 9. The germline CDR1 and CDR2 sequences are SQVTM and ANQGSEA. This CDR3 spans 14 amino acids. The CDR3 bases are TGCAGCGTAAGACCGGGACAGGGGTTTTACGAGCAGTACTTC. Translating it yields CSVRPGQGFYEQYF.

The rearrangement links TRBV5-1 to TRBJ2-5; D remains unclear. The V gene lost 5 bases and the J gene lost 5 bases, with 16 bases spanning the gap. CDR1 and CDR2 (germline): SGHRS, YFSETQ. The CDR3 extends over 14 amino acids. The CDR3: CASREEIVGETQYF. The CDR3 DNA reads as TGCGCCAGCAGAGAGGAGATCGTCGGGGAGACCCAGTACTTC.

In its sample, this clonotype was seen many times. The J gene is TRBJ1-5, the V gene TRBV6-1; 7 bases are a match to TRBD1. The germline V gene encodes CDR1 MNHNS and CDR2 SASEGT. The CDR3 consists of 15 residues. V shed 1 base and J 2 bases; nucleotides not matched to a gene: 2. CDR3 bases: TGTGCCAGCAGTGAAGGCGGGACAGGCAATCAGCCCCAGCATTTT. Translation gives CASSEGGTGNQPQHF.

In its sample, this clonotype was seen many times. The CDR3 loop is CASSRFYSGSYEQYF. The CDR3, as DNA: TGTGCCAGCAGCCGATTCTATAGCGGGAGCTACGAGCAGTACTTC. The rearrangement joins TRBV27 to TRBJ2-7, with TRBD2 matching 9 bases. The J segment lost 3 bases and the V segment lost 6 bases, leaving 9 bases of the junction unmatched. Germline V gene data show CDR1 as MNHEY and CDR2 as SMNVEV (reference sequence). The CDR3 is made up of 15 amino acids.